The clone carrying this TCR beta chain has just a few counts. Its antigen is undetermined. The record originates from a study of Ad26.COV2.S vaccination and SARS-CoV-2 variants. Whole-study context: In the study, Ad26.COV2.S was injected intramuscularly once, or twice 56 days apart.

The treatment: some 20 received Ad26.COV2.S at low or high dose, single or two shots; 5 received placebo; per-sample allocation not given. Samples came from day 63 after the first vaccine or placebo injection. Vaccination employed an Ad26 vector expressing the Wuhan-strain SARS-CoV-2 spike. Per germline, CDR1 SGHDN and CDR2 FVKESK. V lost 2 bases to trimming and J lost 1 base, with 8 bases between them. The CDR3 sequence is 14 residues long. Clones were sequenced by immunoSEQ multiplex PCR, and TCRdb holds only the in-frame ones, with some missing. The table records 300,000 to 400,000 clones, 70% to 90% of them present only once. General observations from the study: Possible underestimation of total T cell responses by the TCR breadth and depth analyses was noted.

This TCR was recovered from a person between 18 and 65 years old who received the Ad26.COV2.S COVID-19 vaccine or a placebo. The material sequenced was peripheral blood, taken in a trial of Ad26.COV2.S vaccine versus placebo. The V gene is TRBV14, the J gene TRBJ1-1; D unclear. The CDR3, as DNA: TGTGCCAGCAGCCAACACCTATCGAACACTGAAGCTTTCTTT. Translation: CASSQHLSNTEAFF.